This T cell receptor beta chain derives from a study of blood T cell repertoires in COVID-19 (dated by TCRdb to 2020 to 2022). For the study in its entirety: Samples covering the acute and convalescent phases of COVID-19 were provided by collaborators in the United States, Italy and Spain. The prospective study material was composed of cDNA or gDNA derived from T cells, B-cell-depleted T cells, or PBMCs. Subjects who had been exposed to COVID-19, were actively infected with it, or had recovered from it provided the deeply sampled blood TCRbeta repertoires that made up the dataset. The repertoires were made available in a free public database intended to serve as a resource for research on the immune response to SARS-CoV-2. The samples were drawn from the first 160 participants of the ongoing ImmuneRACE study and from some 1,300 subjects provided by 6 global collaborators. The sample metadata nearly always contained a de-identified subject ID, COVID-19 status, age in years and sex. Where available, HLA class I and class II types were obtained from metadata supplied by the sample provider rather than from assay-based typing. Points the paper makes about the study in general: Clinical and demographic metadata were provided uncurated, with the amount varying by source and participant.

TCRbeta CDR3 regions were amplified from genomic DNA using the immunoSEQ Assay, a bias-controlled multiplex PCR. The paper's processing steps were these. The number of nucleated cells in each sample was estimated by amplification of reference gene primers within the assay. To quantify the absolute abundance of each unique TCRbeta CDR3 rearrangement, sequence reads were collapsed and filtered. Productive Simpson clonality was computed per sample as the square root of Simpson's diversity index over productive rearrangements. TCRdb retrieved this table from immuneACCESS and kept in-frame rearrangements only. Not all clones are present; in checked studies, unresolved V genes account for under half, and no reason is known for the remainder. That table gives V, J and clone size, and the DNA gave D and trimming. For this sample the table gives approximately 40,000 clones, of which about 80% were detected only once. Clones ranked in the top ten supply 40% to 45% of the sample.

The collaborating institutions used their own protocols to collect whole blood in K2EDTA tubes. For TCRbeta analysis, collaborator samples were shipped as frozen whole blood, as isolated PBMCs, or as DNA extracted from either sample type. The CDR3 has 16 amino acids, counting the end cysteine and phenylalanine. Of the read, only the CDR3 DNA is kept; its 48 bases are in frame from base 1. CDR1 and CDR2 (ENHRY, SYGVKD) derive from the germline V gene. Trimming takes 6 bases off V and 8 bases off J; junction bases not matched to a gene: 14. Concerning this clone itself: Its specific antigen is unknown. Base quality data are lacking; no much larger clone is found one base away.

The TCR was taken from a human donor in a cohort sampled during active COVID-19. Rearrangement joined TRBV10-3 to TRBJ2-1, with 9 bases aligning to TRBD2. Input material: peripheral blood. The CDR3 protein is CAISQRFSGGYYEQFF. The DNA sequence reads TGTGCCATCAGCCAACGGTTTAGCGGGGGATACTATGAGCAGTTCTTC.